Shown below are 24 T cell receptor beta chains from a single sample sequenced in a study of blood T cells in healthy people across ages. A second PCR of roughly 7 to 11 cycles used a sample-barcoded 5' primer and a J-beta primer mix. TCRdb called the 5' RACE reads again in MiXCR, with one record for every CDR3 protein. Of about 1 million distinct CDR3 sequences listed, under 55% are singletons. The sample was blood. The receptors were gathered from a woman in her sixties in good health.

This rearrangement joins TRBV11-2 to TRBJ1-1, with a possible D match to TRBD1 (6 bases). The CDR3 has 14 amino acids. With 5 bases removed from V and 5 bases from J, the gap between germline ends came to 15 bases. CDR1 is SGHAT, CDR2 FQNNGV, per germline. In DNA, the CDR3 is TGTGCCAGCAGCCTCGGACAGACTAGGACTGAAGCTTTCTTT. Translation: CASSLGQTRTEAFF.

There are many counts of this clonotype. The chain has TRBV20-1 and TRBJ2-3; no reliable D call. The length of the CDR3 is 12 residues. V gave up 2 bases and J gave up 4 bases, with 7 bases separating them. The germline CDR1 and CDR2 sequences are DFQATT and SNEGSKA (reference sequence). Written as DNA, the CDR3 is TGCAGTGCTAGACAACTCCCAGATACGCAGTATTTT. It specifies CSARQLPDTQYF.

The chain has TRBV10-3 and TRBJ2-3; D possibly corresponds to TRBD2 (6 bases). Germline V gene lookup returns CDR1 ENHRY and CDR2 SYGVKD. Between the trimmed V and J ends, which lost 6 bases and 2 bases, there was a span of 9 bases. The CDR3 extends over 13 amino acids. CDR3 coding DNA: TGTGCCATCAGACGGACTACCACAGATACGCAGTATTTT. This sequence encodes CAIRRTTTDTQYF.

The table lists this clonotype with a few counts. The rearrangement uses TRBV5-1 and TRBJ2-5; D might be TRBD1 (6 bases). Per the germline V gene, CDR1 is SGHRS and CDR2 is YFSETQ. V lost 4 bases, J lost 4 bases, and 26 bases lay in between. This CDR3 comprises 18 residues. Here the CDR3 reads CASSRQLGLQGSPETQYF. The CDR3 DNA follows: TGCGCCAGCAGCCGCCAGCTGGGCCTACAGGGTTCCCCAGAGACCCAGTACTTC.

The genes are TRBV29-1 and TRBJ1-2, with 9 bases fitting TRBD1. The CDR3 is made up of 14 amino acids. CDR1 is SQVTM and CDR2 is ANQGSEA in the germline V gene. The CDR3 spells CSSRTGDPNYGYTF. CDR3 sequence (DNA): TGCTCCTCTAGGACAGGGGACCCTAACTATGGCTACACCTTC.

This clonotype has just a few counts. The chain combines TRBV5-1 with TRBJ2-4; 8 bases are shared with TRBD2. Matching the DNA end better, TRBJ2-7 makes the J call doubtful. The CDR3 contains 16 residues. CDR1 is SGHRS and CDR2 is YFSETQ in the germline V gene. In DNA, the CDR3 is TGCGCCAGCAGCTTGGCCGGTCGCGGGAGGATCCACGAGCAGTACTTC. This gives the protein CASSLAGRGRIHEQYF.

The CDR3 loop is CASSQDRGDYYGYTF. In DNA form, the CDR3 reads TGTGCCAGCAGCCAAGACAGGGGGGATTACTATGGCTACACCTTC. The chain joins TRBV4-2 to TRBJ1-2; 7 bases are a match to TRBD1. The germline V gene has CDR1 LGHNA and CDR2 YNFKEQ. The CDR3 sequence is 15 residues long. Trimming at V came to 0 bases and at J to 3 bases, leaving 4 bases not matched to a gene.

J is TRBJ1-1 and V is TRBV27; possible D gene TRBD1, 6 bases. This CDR3 has 13 residues. The V end was cut by 5 bases, the J end by 5 bases, with 12 bases between. Looked up from germline, CDR1 is MNHEY and CDR2 is SMNVEV (reference sequence). CDR3 in amino acids: CASSTPTGTEAFF. The DNA for the CDR3 is TGTGCCAGCAGTACCCCGACAGGAACTGAAGCTTTCTTT.

The chain combines TRBV7-2 with TRBJ1-3; maybe TRBD1 (6 bases). Germline V gene sequence: CDR1 SGHTA, CDR2 FQGNSA. V was pared by 3 bases and J by 0 bases, with 12 bases between. The CDR3 contains 16 residues. The CDR3 DNA reads TGTGCCAGCAGCTTTGGACAGACTTACTCTGGAAACACCATATATTTT. Amino acids: CASSFGQTYSGNTIYF.

The chain carries TRBV28 and TRBJ2-5, with TRBD1 as a possible D gene (8 bases). CDR1 and CDR2 from the germline V gene are MDHEN and SYDVKM. The ends were cut back, 6 bases at V and 6 bases at J, with 20 bases in the middle. CDR3 size: 15 residues. The CDR3 DNA is TGTGCCAGCAGAAAATCCGGACAGGGAGGGAAGACCCAGTACTTC. Translating it yields CASRKSGQGGKTQYF.

V is TRBV20-1 and J is TRBJ2-1; TRBD1 aligns across 8 bases. The germline gives CDR1 DFQATT, CDR2 SNEGSKA (reference sequence). The CDR3 has 16 amino acids. With 5 bases clipped from V and 5 bases from J, the junction kept 14 bases outside the gene matches. CDR3 bases: TGCAGTGCTTCGGACAGGGCCCTCTTCGTGAACAATGAGCAGTTCTTC. It specifies CSASDRALFVNNEQFF.

The chain joins TRBV15 to TRBJ2-7; 7 bases align to TRBD1. The DNA end is a closer match to TRBJ2-5, so the J assignment may be wrong. The CDR3 has 13 amino acids. Per germline, CDR1 LNHNV and CDR2 YYDKDF (reference sequence). CDR3 in amino acids: CATSETGSETQYF. CDR3 bases: TGTGCCACCAGCGAGACAGGGTCGGAGACCCAGTACTTC.

The rearrangement joins TRBV20-1 to TRBJ2-1; D gene ambiguous. Germline V gives CDR1 DFQATT, CDR2 SNEGSKA (reference sequence). The CDR3 contains 17 residues. V was cut by 5 bases and J by 4 bases, with 24 bases left in between. CDR3 DNA: TGCAGTGCTCGCGACTGGTCATTGCCAGAAAGTTACAATGAGCAGTTCTTC. It encodes CSARDWSLPESYNEQFF.

This rearrangement joins TRBV7-9 to TRBJ2-5; a possible D gene is TRBD1 (7 bases). V was shortened by 1 base and J by 4 bases, with 22 bases between the two germline ends. The CDR3 contains 18 residues. From germline, CDR1 is SEHNR and CDR2 FQNEAQ (reference sequence). The CDR3 reads CASSLVRGRRDLGETQYF. The CDR3 coding sequence is TGTGCCAGCAGCTTAGTTAGGGGGCGCCGGGACTTGGGAGAGACCCAGTACTTC.

This clonotype was detected only a few times. CDR3 bases: TGCGCCAGCAGCGCGTACTGGGCCGGGTCCTACGAGCAGTACTTC. Protein sequence: CASSAYWAGSYEQYF. The V and J genes are TRBV5-1 and TRBJ2-7; no clear D gene. V was cut by 4 bases and J by 1 base, with 15 bases left in between. The CDR3 has 15 residues. Per the germline V gene, CDR1 is SGHRS and CDR2 is YFSETQ.

This clonotype came up a few times. The chain combines TRBV15 with TRBJ2-7, with D tentatively TRBD1 (5 bases). V was pared by 0 bases and J by 1 base, with 13 bases between. CDR1 and CDR2 from the germline V gene are LNHNV and YYDKDF (reference sequence). The CDR3 consists of 16 residues. CDR3 coding DNA: TGTGCCACCAGCAGAGAAGGGCAGACAGCATCCTACGAGCAGTACTTC. It translates to CATSREGQTASYEQYF.

The V and J genes are TRBV4-2 and TRBJ2-2; TRBD2 is a possible D gene (6 bases). The CDR3 extends over 17 amino acids. Trimming pared 0 bases from V and 7 bases from J, leaving 18 bases between. Germline V gene sequence: CDR1 LGHNA, CDR2 YNFKEQ. CDR3 loop: CASSQDRAEGRDGELFF. CDR3 bases: TGTGCCAGCAGCCAAGATCGTGCGGAGGGGCGGGACGGGGAGCTGTTTTTT.

This chain connects TRBV20-1 to TRBJ2-5; no clear D gene. The CDR3 has 12 amino acids. The germline CDR1 and CDR2 sequences are DFQATT and SNEGSKA (reference sequence). V was trimmed by 3 bases and J by 0 bases, leaving 5 bases between them. For the CDR3, the DNA is TGCAGTGCTAGTAGCCACCAAGAGACCCAGTACTTC. Amino acid sequence: CSASSHQETQYF.

This chain connects TRBV20-1 to TRBJ2-5, with D unresolved. Per germline, CDR1 DFQATT and CDR2 SNEGSKA (reference sequence). Deletions cut 5 bases from V and 4 bases from J, with 14 bases between. The CDR3 is 13 amino acids. CDR3 nucleotides: TGCAGTGCTGGCCCGGTGGGCCGAGAGACCCAGTACTTC. Its translation: CSAGPVGRETQYF.

In its sample, this clonotype was seen a few times. This chain joins TRBV29-1 and TRBJ1-5; no definite D call. Trimming removed 8 bases from V and 0 bases from J, with 14 bases in between. The CDR3 covers 14 residues. Per germline, CDR1 SQVTM and CDR2 ANQGSEA. CDR3 nucleotides: TGCAGCCCCAGGACGGACCTTAGCAATCAGCCCCAGCATTTT. It yields the protein CSPRTDLSNQPQHF.

The chain uses TRBV5-1 and TRBJ2-7, with no clear D. CDR1 and CDR2 (germline): SGHRS, YFSETQ. The V gene lost 1 base and the J gene lost 2 bases, with 10 bases spanning the gap. CDR3 length equals 14 residues. CDR3 sequence (DNA): TGCGCCAGCAGCTTGTTTCCGGGTACCTACGAGCAGTACTTC. It translates to CASSLFPGTYEQYF.

This chain uses TRBV10-3 with TRBJ1-5; D might be TRBD1 (6 bases). CDR1 is ENHRY and CDR2 is SYGVKD in the germline V gene. The CDR3 is made up of 15 amino acids. Deletions cut 1 base from V and 2 bases from J, with 9 bases between. This CDR3 reads CAISELQGGNQPQHF. The CDR3 DNA reads as TGTGCCATCAGTGAGTTACAGGGTGGCAATCAGCCCCAGCATTTT.

V is TRBV9 and J is TRBJ2-3; D is possibly TRBD2 (6 bases). The CDR3 is 14 amino acids. Germline CDR1 and CDR2: SGDLS and YYNGEE. V lost 1 base and J lost 6, with 12 bases in between. The CDR3 region is CASSVRLVGDTQYF. The CDR3, as DNA: TGTGCCAGCAGCGTAAGACTAGTTGGCGATACGCAGTATTTT.

DNA of the CDR3: TGTGCCACCAGTGTCAGCGGCAGCTCCTACAATGAGCAGTTCTTC. It encodes CATSVSGSSYNEQFF. The rearrangement uses TRBV24-1 and TRBJ2-1, with D perhaps TRBD2 (5 bases). The CDR3 spans 15 residues. Germline CDR1 reads KGHDR; CDR2 reads SFDVKD. The V and J ends lost 5 bases and 0 bases respectively, with 10 bases between them.